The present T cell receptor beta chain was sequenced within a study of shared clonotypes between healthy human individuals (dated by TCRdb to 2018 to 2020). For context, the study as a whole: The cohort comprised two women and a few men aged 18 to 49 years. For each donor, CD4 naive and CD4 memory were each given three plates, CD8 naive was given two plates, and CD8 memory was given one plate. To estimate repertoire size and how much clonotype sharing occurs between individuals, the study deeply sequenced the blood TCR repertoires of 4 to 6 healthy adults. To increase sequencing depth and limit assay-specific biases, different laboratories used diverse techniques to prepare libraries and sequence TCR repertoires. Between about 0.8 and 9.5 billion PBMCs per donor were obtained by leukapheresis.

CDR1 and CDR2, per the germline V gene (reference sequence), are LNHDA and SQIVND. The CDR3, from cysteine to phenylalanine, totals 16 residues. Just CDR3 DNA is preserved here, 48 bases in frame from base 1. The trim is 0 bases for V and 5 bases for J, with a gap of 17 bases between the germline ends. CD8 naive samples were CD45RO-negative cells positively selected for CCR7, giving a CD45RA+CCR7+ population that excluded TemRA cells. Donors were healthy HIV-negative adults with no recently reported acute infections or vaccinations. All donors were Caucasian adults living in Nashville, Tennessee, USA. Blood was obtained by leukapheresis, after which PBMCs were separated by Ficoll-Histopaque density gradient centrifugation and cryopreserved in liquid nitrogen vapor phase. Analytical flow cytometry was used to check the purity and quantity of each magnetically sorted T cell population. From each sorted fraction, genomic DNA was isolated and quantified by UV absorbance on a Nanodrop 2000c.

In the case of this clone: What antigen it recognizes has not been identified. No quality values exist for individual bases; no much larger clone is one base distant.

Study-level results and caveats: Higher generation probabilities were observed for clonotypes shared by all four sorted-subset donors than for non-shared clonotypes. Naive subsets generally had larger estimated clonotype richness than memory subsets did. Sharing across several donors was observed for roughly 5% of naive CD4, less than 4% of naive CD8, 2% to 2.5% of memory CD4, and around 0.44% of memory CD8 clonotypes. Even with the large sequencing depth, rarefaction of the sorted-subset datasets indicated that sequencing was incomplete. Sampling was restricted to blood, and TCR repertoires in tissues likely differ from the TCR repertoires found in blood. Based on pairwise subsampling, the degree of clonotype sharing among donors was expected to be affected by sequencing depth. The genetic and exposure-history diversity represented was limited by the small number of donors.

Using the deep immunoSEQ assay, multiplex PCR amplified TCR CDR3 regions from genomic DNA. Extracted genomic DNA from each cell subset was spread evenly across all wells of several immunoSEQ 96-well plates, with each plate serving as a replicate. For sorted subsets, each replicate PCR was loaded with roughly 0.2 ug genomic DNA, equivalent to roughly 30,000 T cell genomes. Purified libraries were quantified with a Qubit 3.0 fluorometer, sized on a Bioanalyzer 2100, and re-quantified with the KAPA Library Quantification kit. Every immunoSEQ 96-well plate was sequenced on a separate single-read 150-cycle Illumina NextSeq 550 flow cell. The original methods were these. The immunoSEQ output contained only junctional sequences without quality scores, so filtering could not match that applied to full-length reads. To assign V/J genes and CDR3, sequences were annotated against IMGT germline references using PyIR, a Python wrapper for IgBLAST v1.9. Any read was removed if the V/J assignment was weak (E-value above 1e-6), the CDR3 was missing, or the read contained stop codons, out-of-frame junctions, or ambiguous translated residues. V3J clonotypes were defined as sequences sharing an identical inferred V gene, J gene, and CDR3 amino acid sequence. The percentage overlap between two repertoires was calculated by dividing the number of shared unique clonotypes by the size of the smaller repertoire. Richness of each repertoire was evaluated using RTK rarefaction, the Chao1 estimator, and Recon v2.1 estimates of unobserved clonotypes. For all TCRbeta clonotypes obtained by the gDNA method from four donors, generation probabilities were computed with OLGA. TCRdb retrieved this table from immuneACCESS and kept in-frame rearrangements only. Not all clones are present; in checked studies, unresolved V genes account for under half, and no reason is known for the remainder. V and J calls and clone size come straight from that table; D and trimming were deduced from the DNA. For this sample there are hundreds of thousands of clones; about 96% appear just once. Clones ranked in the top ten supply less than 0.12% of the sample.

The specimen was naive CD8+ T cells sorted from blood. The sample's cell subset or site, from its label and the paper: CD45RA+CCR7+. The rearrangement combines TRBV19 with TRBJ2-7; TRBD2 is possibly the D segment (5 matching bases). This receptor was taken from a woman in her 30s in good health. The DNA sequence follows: TGTGCCAGTAGTATAGATCTGGAGGAGGTTGCCCACGAGCAGTACTTC. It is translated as CASSIDLEEVAHEQYF.